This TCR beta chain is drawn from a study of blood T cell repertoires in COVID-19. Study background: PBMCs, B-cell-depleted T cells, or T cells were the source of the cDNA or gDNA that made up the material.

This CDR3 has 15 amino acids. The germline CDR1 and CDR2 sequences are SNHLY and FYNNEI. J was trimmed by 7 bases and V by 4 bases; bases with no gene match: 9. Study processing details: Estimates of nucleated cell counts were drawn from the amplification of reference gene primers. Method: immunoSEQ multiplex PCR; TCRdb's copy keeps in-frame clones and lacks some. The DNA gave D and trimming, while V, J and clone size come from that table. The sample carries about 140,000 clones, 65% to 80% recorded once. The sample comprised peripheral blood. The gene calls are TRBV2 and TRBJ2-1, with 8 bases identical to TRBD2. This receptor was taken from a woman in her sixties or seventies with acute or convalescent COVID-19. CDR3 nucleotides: TGTGCCAGCAGTGTTGCGGGAGGCCCTGTTAATGAGCAGTTCTTC. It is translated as CASSVAGGPVNEQFF.